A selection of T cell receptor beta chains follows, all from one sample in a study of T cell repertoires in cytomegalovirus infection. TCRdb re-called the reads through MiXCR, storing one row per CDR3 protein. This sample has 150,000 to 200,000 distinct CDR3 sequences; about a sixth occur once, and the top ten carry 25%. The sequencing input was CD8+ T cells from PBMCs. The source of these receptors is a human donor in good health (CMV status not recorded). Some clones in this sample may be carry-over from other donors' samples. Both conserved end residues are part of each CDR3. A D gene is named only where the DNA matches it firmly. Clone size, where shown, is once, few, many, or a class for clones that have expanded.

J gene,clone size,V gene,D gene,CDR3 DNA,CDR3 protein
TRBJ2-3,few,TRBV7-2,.,TGTGCCAGCAGCTTAGCGGGGCGGGAATGGAGCACAGATACGCAGTATTTT,CASSLAGREWSTDTQYF
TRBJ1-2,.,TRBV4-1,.,TGCGCCAGCAGCTATGGAGGGTACAACTATGGCTACACCTTC,CASSYGGYNYGYTF
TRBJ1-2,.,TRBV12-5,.,TGTGCTAGTGGCCCCGACCGGTACTATGGCTACACCTTC,CASGPDRYYGYTF
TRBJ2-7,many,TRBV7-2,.,TGTGCCAGCAGCTTAGTAGGGTACGGCGAGCAGTACTTC,CASSLVGYGEQYF
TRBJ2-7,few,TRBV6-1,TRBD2,TGTGCCAGCAGTGAATTCCGGGGGGACCCCTACGAGCAGTACTTC,CASSEFRGDPYEQYF
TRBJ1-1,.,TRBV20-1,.,TGCAGTGCTAGAGAGGGGACGGCTGAAGCTTTCTTT,CSAREGTAEAFF
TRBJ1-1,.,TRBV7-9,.,TGTGCCAGCAGCTTAGAGGTGGGGGTGGTCACTGAAGCTTTCTTT,CASSLEVGVVTEAFF
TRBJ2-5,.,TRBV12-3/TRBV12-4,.,TGTGCCAGCAGTGAGGAGGGGCTGGAGACCCAGTACTTC,CASSEEGLETQYF
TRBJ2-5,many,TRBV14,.,TGTGCCAGCAGCCAAGATTGGGGACCGTCAGTGGTCGTGCCCCAGTACTTC,CASSQDWGPSVVVPQYF
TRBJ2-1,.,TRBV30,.,TGTGCCTGGACCTTAGCGTTGGAGAAGTACAATGAGCAGTTCTTC,CAWTLALEKYNEQFF
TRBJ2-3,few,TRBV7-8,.,TGTGCCAGCAGCTTAGCGGGCTTCACAGATACGCAGTATTTT,CASSLAGFTDTQYF
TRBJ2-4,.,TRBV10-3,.,TGTGCCATCAGTGAGGACCCCCTTAAAGATAACATTCAGTACTTC,CAISEDPLKDNIQYF
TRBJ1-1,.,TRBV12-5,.,TGTGCTAGTGGCGCAGGATACACTGAAGCTTTCTTT,CASGAGYTEAFF
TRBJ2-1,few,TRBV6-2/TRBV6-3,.,TGTGCCAGCACTGACCGGGGGGCCCCCTACAATGAGCAGTTCTTC,CASTDRGAPYNEQFF
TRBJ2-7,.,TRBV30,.,TGTGCCTGGATGGATGCGGTCGAGCAGTACTTC,CAWMDAVEQYF
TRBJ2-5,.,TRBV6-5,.,TGTGCCAGCAAGAGGGCGAGCGGGCACCAAGAGACCCAGTACTTC,CASKRASGHQETQYF
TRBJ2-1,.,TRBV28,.,TGTGCCAGCACCTCCACGCGGACCGGGAATGAGCAGTTCTTC,CASTSTRTGNEQFF
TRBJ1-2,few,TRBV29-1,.,TGCAGCACCCCCGACAGGACCTATGGCTACACCTTC,CSTPDRTYGYTF
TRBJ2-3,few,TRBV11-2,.,TGTGCCAGCAGCTCGGACCGGAGCGGGTCCACAGATACGCAGTATTTT,CASSSDRSGSTDTQYF
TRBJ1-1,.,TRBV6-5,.,TGTGCCAGCAGTTACCCCCCGAACACTGAAGCTTTCTTT,CASSYPPNTEAFF
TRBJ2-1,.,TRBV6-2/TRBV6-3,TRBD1,TGTGCCAGCAGTTACTATCGGGACAGGGATTCGCGAACCTACAATGAGCAGTTCTTC,CASSYYRDRDSRTYNEQFF
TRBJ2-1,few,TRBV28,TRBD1,TGTGCCAGCAGTAAGGACAGGGGGCGTATGCATGAGCAGTTCTTC,CASSKDRGRMHEQFF
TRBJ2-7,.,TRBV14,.,TGTGCCAGCAGCTCCCGAGGGTACGGGCGCGAGCAGTACTTC,CASSSRGYGREQYF
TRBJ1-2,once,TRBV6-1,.,TGTGCCAGCTCTAAACCGGGGTTGAAGAGGGATGGCTACACCTTC,CASSKPGLKRDGYTF
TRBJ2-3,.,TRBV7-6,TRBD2,TGTGCCAGCAGCTCCACCTCGTTCCCTAGCGGGGTTCGGTGGCAGTATTTT,CASSSTSFPSGVRWQYF
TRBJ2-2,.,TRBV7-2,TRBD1,TGTGCCAGCAGGACCGACAGGGCATCGAACACCGGGGAGCTGTTTTTT,CASRTDRASNTGELFF
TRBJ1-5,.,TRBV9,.,TGTGCCAGCAGCGTAGCTTCGGAGCCATCGCCCCAGCATTTT,CASSVASEPSPQHF
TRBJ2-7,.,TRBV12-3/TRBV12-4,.,TGTGCCAGCAGTTCCACCACCGGGTTCTACGAGCAGTACTTC,CASSSTTGFYEQYF
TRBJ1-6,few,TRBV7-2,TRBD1,TGTGCCAGCAGCTTAGAGGGCGACAGGGGCTCAGGCTCCTATAATTCACCCCTCCACTTT,CASSLEGDRGSGSYNSPLHF
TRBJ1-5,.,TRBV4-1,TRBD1,TGCGCCAGCAGCCAAGATATAGGGGGCGCTACTTTCGGCAATCAGCCCCAGCATTTT,CASSQDIGGATFGNQPQHF
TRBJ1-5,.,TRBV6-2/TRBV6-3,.,TGTGCCAGCAGTTACGCACAGAGTTATAGCAATCAGCCCCAGCATTTT,CASSYAQSYSNQPQHF
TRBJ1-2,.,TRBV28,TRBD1,TGTGCCAGCAGTCCTCGCCCCGGACAGGGGAGCTATGGCTACACCTTC,CASSPRPGQGSYGYTF
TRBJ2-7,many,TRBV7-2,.,TGTGCCAGCAGCTTGGCCAGCTCCTACGAGCAGTACTTC,CASSLASSYEQYF
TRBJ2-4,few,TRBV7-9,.,TGTGCCAGCACCAAAAAAGAGACGGAACTAGCCAAAAACATTCAGTACTTC,CASTKKETELAKNIQYF
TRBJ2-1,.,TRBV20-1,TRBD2,TGCAGTGCTATGTTCGGGACTAGCAACTACAATGAGCAGTTCTTC,CSAMFGTSNYNEQFF
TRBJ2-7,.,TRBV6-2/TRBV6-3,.,TGTGCCCGCAGCTTCACCGGGACTGTTGTGGGCGAGCAGTACTTC,CARSFTGTVVGEQYF
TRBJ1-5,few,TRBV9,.,TGTGCCAGCAGCGCGGGAGGAAATAGCAATCAGCCCCAGCATTTT,CASSAGGNSNQPQHF
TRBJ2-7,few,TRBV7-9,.,TGTGCCAGCAGCCCCGGTGGTGTACCCACGTACTTC,CASSPGGVPTYF